This TCR beta chain was retrieved from a study of T cell responses to AZD1222 COVID-19 vaccine. The assay was immunoSEQ multiplex PCR, and TCRdb's table has in-frame clones only and misses some. The sample lists 100,000 to 130,000 clones; about 86% were seen once. The ends lost 6 bases at V and 2 bases at J; junction bases unmatched: 8. This CDR3 comprises 15 residues. Per germline, CDR1 MGHDK and CDR2 SYGVNS. The TCR was taken from an adult in good health. The material sequenced was peripheral blood, taken on day 0 of AZD1222 vaccination. The chain joins TRBV25-1 to TRBJ2-5, with 8 bases lining up with TRBD1. CDR3 DNA: TGTGCCAGCAGCTCGACAGGGGAAAGGCAAGAGACCCAGTACTTC. Its translation: CASSSTGERQETQYF.